A single sample is the source of the 3 T cell receptor beta chains below, sequenced in a study of patients and donors after allogeneic stem cell transplantation. TCRdb independently ran MiXCR on the RT-PCR reads; one entry per CDR3 protein. The sample includes about 960,000 distinct CDR3 sequences, roughly 18% of them seen just once. The specimen sequenced was blood, either unsorted or a sorted T cell fraction (not recorded which). These receptors were collected from a human donor who was either an allogeneic HSCT recipient or a stem cell or donor lymphocyte infusion donor (not recorded which). It is not recorded whose cells these are; they may come from a transplant donor.

This clonotype was observed a few times. V usage is TRBV29-1 and J usage is TRBJ2-2; D perhaps matches TRBD1 (6 bases). Per germline, CDR1 SQVTM and CDR2 ANQGSEA. V was pared by 4 bases and J by 1 base, with 10 bases between. The CDR3 length is 14 residues. CDR3 nucleotides: TGCAGCGTTGTGGGGGCAAGGAACACCGGGGAGCTGTTTTTT. Its protein product is CSVVGARNTGELFF.

This chain uses TRBV29-1 with TRBJ2-7; the D gene could be TRBD1 or TRBD2 (5 bases each). The CDR3 totals 13 residues. The germline V gene has CDR1 SQVTM and CDR2 ANQGSEA. The V end lost 5 bases, the J end lost 0 bases, and 11 bases lay between the germline ends. Here the CDR3 reads CSVRDLTSYEQYF. CDR3 bases: TGCAGCGTTAGGGACCTTACCTCCTACGAGCAGTACTTC.

V is TRBV20-1 and J is TRBJ2-1, with 13 bases fitting TRBD2. CDR3 length equals 17 residues. The germline V gene has CDR1 DFQATT and CDR2 SNEGSKA (reference sequence). The J segment lost 0 bases and the V segment lost 5 bases, leaving 7 bases of the junction unmatched. Here the CDR3 reads CSAFGTSGELSYNEQFF. The CDR3 DNA sequence: TGCAGTGCTTTTGGGACTAGCGGGGAACTCTCCTACAATGAGCAGTTCTTC.